The 32 T cell receptor beta chains given below trace back to one sample, sequenced in a study of post-analysis software for immune sequencing data. These receptors have no known antigen. Findings of the study overall: Included in a set of a few TRBV segments more frequent in patients than controls were TRBV5-6, TRBV5-1 and TRBV20-1.

Every TCR beta cDNA library bore unique molecular identifiers. In TCRdb, the PCR reads were re-called with MiXCR into one record per CDR3 protein. This sample carries some 890,000 distinct CDR3 sequences, roughly 58% of them seen once, and the ten largest clones take about 4.8%. Sequenced sample: blood. The receptors stem from a girl aged 10-17 years with multiple sclerosis.

This chain uses TRBV29-1 with TRBJ1-2, with D unclear. The CDR3 contains 15 residues. Trimming took 7 bases from V and 2 from J, leaving 20 bases between them. The germline CDR1 and CDR2 sequences are SQVTM and ANQGSEA. CDR3 sequence (DNA): TGCAGCGCCTCAGGATTCCACAGCCGAAACTATGGCTACACCTTC. This codes for CSASGFHSRNYGYTF.

This clonotype showed up just a few times. This chain links TRBV11-2 with TRBJ1-1, with D tentatively TRBD1 (6 bases). The CDR3 sequence is 14 residues long. Trimming left V 3 bases short and J 4 bases short, with 12 bases between. CDR1 and CDR2 (germline): SGHAT, FQNNGV. CDR3 sequence reads: CASSFPGTSTEAFF. Here the CDR3 DNA reads TGTGCCAGCAGCTTCCCTGGGACAAGCACTGAAGCTTTCTTT.

This clonotype was counted only a few times. The chain combines TRBV24-1 with TRBJ2-3, with 7 bases fitting TRBD1. The germline V gene has CDR1 KGHDR and CDR2 SFDVKD. This CDR3 spans 16 amino acids. J was trimmed by 0 bases and V by 3 bases; bases with no gene match: 5. CDR3 amino acids: CATSDPGTASTDTQYF. The CDR3 coding sequence is TGTGCCACCAGTGATCCCGGGACAGCGAGCACAGATACGCAGTATTTT.

This clonotype occurred once. V usage is TRBV2 and J usage is TRBJ2-1, with 8 bases identical to TRBD1. The germline V gene encodes CDR1 SNHLY and CDR2 FYNNEI. With V trimmed by 6 bases and J by 5 bases, 12 bases remained unmatched. CDR3 size: 16 residues. In DNA form, the CDR3 reads TGTGCCAGCAGAGATACCGACAGGGGCTGGGACAATGAGCAGTTCTTC. Amino acids: CASRDTDRGWDNEQFF.

This CDR3 is CASSPTLITKAGELFF. In nucleotides, the CDR3 is TGCGCCAGCAGCCCAACCCTTATTACAAAGGCCGGGGAGCTGTTTTTT. This chain uses TRBV5-1 with TRBJ2-2; D is unresolved. Between the trimmed V and J ends, which lost 4 bases and 6 bases, there was a span of 19 bases. The CDR3 is 16 residues long. Germline CDR1 reads SGHRS; CDR2 reads YFSETQ.

About this clonotype itself: Its ends do not fully match the called genes, so a read error is possible. J is TRBJ2-7 and V is TRBV5-1; D is tentatively TRBD1 or TRBD2 (5 bases each). Germline-derived CDR1 and CDR2 are SGHRS and YFSETQ. The CDR3 consists of 16 residues. CDR3 loop: CANSLGRDAGSYEQYF. Here the CDR3 DNA reads TGCGCCAACAGCTTGGGACGCGACGCAGGGAGCTACGAGCAGTACTTC.

This clonotype was counted only a few times. The rearrangement uses TRBV5-7 and TRBJ2-1; D ambiguous. TRBV5-7 is labeled an ORF, and its function is uncertain. The length of the CDR3 is 15 residues. Trimming stripped 4 bases from V and 5 bases from J, with 16 bases between. Here the CDR3 reads CASSKRTLDHNEQFF. The CDR3 nucleotides are TGTGCCAGCAGCAAGAGGACCCTCGACCACAATGAGCAGTTCTTC.

A remark on this clonotype: One end of the junction fails to match germline, which may point to a read error. The genes are TRBV12-3 or TRBV12-4 and TRBJ2-7; no definite D call. The CDR3 consists of 14 residues. The CDR3 spells CTSSLEAPSNEQYF. In nucleotides, the CDR3 is TGTACCAGCAGTTTAGAGGCCCCATCGAATGAGCAGTACTTC.

This chain connects TRBV6-5 to TRBJ2-7; 7 bases map to TRBD1. V shed 2 bases, J shed 4 bases, and the junction held 5 bases outside the gene matches. Germline CDR1 MNHEY, CDR2 SVGAGI. The CDR3 contains 14 residues. The CDR3 loop reads CASSYATGKYEQYF. CDR3 in DNA: TGTGCCAGCAGTTACGCGACAGGGAAATACGAGCAGTACTTC.

Only a few counts were recorded for this clonotype. This chain connects TRBV29-1 to TRBJ1-2; perhaps TRBD1 as D (5 bases). V was cut by 0 bases and J by 6 bases, with 17 bases left in between. Per the germline V gene, CDR1 is SQVTM and CDR2 is ANQGSEA. The CDR3 extends over 15 amino acids. In nucleotides, the CDR3 is TGCAGCGTTGAAGATCCTGGGGGATGGGCGGATGGCTACACCTTC. Translation gives CSVEDPGGWADGYTF.

This CDR3 is CSARGIRSYEQYF. For the CDR3, the DNA is TGCAGTGCTAGGGGGATTAGATCCTACGAGCAGTACTTC. The V call is TRBV20-1, the J call TRBJ2-7; D not resolved. The germline V gene has CDR1 DFQATT and CDR2 SNEGSKA (reference sequence). There are 13 residues in the CDR3. Trimming took 3 bases from V and 1 from J, leaving 10 bases between them.

The chain joins TRBV5-1 to TRBJ1-2, with a possible D match to TRBD1 (6 bases). CDR1 SGHRS and CDR2 YFSETQ come from the germline V gene. This CDR3 is 13 amino acids long. Trimming stripped 4 bases from V and 4 bases from J, with 11 bases between. The CDR3 here is CASSRGGAYGYTF. Here the CDR3 DNA reads TGCGCCAGCAGCCGTGGGGGCGCCTATGGCTACACCTTC.

This clonotype was found a few times. The chain joins TRBV29-1 to TRBJ1-5; TRBD1 aligns across 7 bases. V was pared by 5 bases and J by 12 bases, with 16 bases of the junction left unmatched. The CDR3 is 14 residues long. Germline V gives CDR1 SQVTM, CDR2 ANQGSEA. The CDR3 spells CSVLDDRVASHQHF. The CDR3, as DNA: TGCAGCGTTCTCGATGACAGGGTCGCCTCACACCAGCATTTT. Based on the CDR3 plus reference TRBV29-1 and TRBJ1-5, the full variable domain is SAVISQKPSRDICQRGTSLTIQCQVDSQVTMMFWYRQQPGQSLTLIATANQGSEATYESGFVIDKFPISRPNLTFSTLTVSNMSPEDSSIYLCSVLDDRVASHQHFGDGTRLSIL.

The chain uses TRBV7-2 and TRBJ1-5; possible D gene TRBD1, 5 bases. The V and J ends lost 5 bases and 5 bases respectively, with 19 bases between them. This CDR3 has 16 residues. In germline, CDR1 is SGHTA, CDR2 FQGNSA. CDR3 in DNA: TGTGCCAGCAGCCCAAGGGGTTGGGGAGTCGATCAGCCCCAGCATTTT. This encodes CASSPRGWGVDQPQHF.

V is TRBV29-1 and J is TRBJ2-3; 9 bases line up with TRBD2. J was trimmed by 8 bases and V by 8 bases; bases with no gene match: 8. Germline CDR1 and CDR2: SQVTM and ANQGSEA. CDR3 size: 12 residues. CDR3 in amino acids: CSLKRREGTQYF. CDR3 coding DNA: TGCAGCCTGAAGAGGCGGGAGGGTACGCAGTATTTT.

V usage is TRBV4-2 and J usage is TRBJ2-1, with D perhaps matching TRBD2 (6 bases). The length of the CDR3 is 17 residues. V gave up 3 bases and J gave up 5 bases, with 20 bases separating them. The germline V gene has CDR1 LGHNA and CDR2 YNFKEQ. The CDR3 spells CASSHKLLGGENNEQFF. The CDR3 coding sequence is TGTGCCAGCAGCCACAAACTCCTGGGAGGAGAGAACAATGAGCAGTTCTTC.

V is TRBV6-6 and J is TRBJ1-6; D remains unclear. The germline gives CDR1 MNHNY, CDR2 SVGAGI (reference sequence). Between the trimmed V and J ends, which lost 2 bases and 10 bases, there was a span of 12 bases. The CDR3 extends over 14 amino acids. CDR3 nucleotide sequence: TGTGCCAGCAGTTACGAGGGAGGCAGATCACCCCTCCACTTT. Translated, it gives CASSYEGGRSPLHF.

This chain uses TRBV5-5 with TRBJ1-4; D call uncertain. The CDR3 consists of 13 residues. The germline V gene has CDR1 SGHKS and CDR2 YYEKEE (reference sequence). V shed 3 bases and J shed 0 bases, with 3 bases lying between them. The CDR3 bases are TGTGCCAGCAGCTCCCCAACTAATGAAAAACTGTTTTTT. Translating it yields CASSSPTNEKLFF.

A few counts support this clonotype. The chain carries TRBV20-1 and TRBJ2-3; D may be TRBD2 (6 bases). Germline V gene data show CDR1 as DFQATT and CDR2 as SNEGSKA (reference sequence). This CDR3 contains 15 residues. Trimming removed 1 base at V and 4 bases at J, with 15 bases between. CDR3 residues: CSARVGLELPDTQYF. CDR3 bases: TGCAGTGCTAGAGTGGGACTTGAGTTGCCAGATACGCAGTATTTT.

The chain recombines TRBV12-3 or TRBV12-4 with TRBJ2-1, with 7 bases aligning to TRBD2. Losses at the gene ends were 5 bases for V and 1 base for J; bases not matched to a gene: 14. This CDR3 is built from 18 residues. CDR3 nucleotide sequence: TGTGCCAGCAGTGTGCTAGCGGACCCATCTAGGTCCTACAATGAGCAGTTCTTC. It is translated as CASSVLADPSRSYNEQFF.

In this sample, this clonotype turned up a few times. V is TRBV12-3 or TRBV12-4 and J is TRBJ2-1, with D tentatively TRBD1 (6 bases). The CDR3 length is 18 residues. Trimming took 3 bases from V and 9 from J, leaving 27 bases between them. This CDR3 is CASSFRGRPNLGEIEQFF. The CDR3 DNA sequence: TGTGCCAGCAGTTTCAGGGGCAGGCCGAACCTCGGAGAAATTGAGCAGTTCTTC.

The rearrangement uses TRBV6-6 and TRBJ2-7; D may be TRBD2 (5 bases). With 0 bases removed from V and 7 bases from J, the gap between germline ends came to 10 bases. The CDR3 runs to 13 residues. Germline CDR1 is MNHNY and CDR2 is SVGAGI (reference sequence). The CDR3 region has the DNA TGTGCCAGCAGTTACTCCCCGCCGGGGGAGCAGTACTTC. It codes for CASSYSPPGEQYF.

V gene TRBV3-1 combines with J gene TRBJ1-2; the match to TRBD1 covers 9 bases. This CDR3 has 15 residues. V was pared by 5 bases and J by 8 bases, with 12 bases of the junction left unmatched. The V gene's germline CDR1 is LGHDT and CDR2 YNNKEL (reference sequence). CDR3 DNA sequence: TGTGCCAGCAGCGACCGCGGGACAGGGATTCGCGGCTACACCTTC. Translated, it gives CASSDRGTGIRGYTF.

This clonotype was seen a handful of times. This chain joins TRBV29-1 and TRBJ2-5; 7 nucleotides line up with TRBD2. The CDR3 is 12 residues long. The junction had 4 bases not matched to a gene; V was cut back by 7 bases and J by 2 bases. Germline loops: CDR1 SQVTM, CDR2 ANQGSEA. The CDR3 region is CSGKAGQETQYF. CDR3 in DNA: TGCAGCGGGAAAGCGGGGCAAGAGACCCAGTACTTC.

This chain joins TRBV20-1 and TRBJ1-5; TRBD1 aligns across 10 bases. Germline V gene sequence: CDR1 DFQATT, CDR2 SNEGSKA (reference sequence). The trim removed 4 bases at V and 0 bases at J, leaving 18 bases unmatched. CDR3 length: 20 amino acids. CDR3 sequence reads: CSAISRQGAPGVYSNQPQHF. The CDR3 DNA is TGCAGTGCTATCTCGAGACAGGGGGCTCCTGGGGTGTATAGCAATCAGCCCCAGCATTTT.

CDR3 loop: CASSPLLQNYEQYF. The CDR3 nucleotides read TGCGCCAGCAGCCCGCTCCTCCAAAACTACGAGCAGTACTTC. The chain links TRBV5-1 to TRBJ2-7, with no clear D. From germline, CDR1 is SGHRS and CDR2 YFSETQ. There are 14 residues in the CDR3. V lost 4 bases to trimming and J lost 3 bases, with 14 bases between them.

The V gene is TRBV20-1, the J gene TRBJ2-1; 10 nucleotides line up with TRBD2. CDR3 length: 15 amino acids. The ends lost 0 bases at V and 5 bases at J; junction bases unmatched: 4. The germline gives CDR1 DFQATT, CDR2 SNEGSKA (reference sequence). In nucleotides, the CDR3 is TGCAGTGCTAGAGATGTTACTAGCGGGAACAATGAGCAGTTCTTC. This encodes CSARDVTSGNNEQFF.

V and J are TRBV6-5 and TRBJ2-1; the D is unclear. CDR3 length: 15 amino acids. Trimming shortened V by 2 bases and J by 6 bases, and 14 bases separated the two germline ends. Germline CDR1 reads MNHEY; CDR2 reads SVGAGI. This CDR3 reads CASSYGLATVNEQFF. The CDR3 DNA reads TGTGCCAGCAGTTACGGCCTCGCAACCGTCAATGAGCAGTTCTTC.

V usage is TRBV3-1 and J usage is TRBJ2-1; D may be TRBD1 (5 bases). CDR3 length equals 15 residues. V was cut by 0 bases and J by 3 bases, with 9 bases left in between. Germline V gene lookup returns CDR1 LGHDT and CDR2 YNNKEL (reference sequence). The CDR3 nucleotides are TGTGCCAGCAGCCAAGATGGAGACAGCTACAATGAGCAGTTCTTC. It yields the protein CASSQDGDSYNEQFF.

This chain uses TRBV20-1 with TRBJ2-7, with 7 bases that match TRBD1. V lost 0 bases to trimming and J lost 2 bases; unmatched junction nucleotides: 7. The CDR3 is 15 amino acids. The V gene's germline CDR1 is DFQATT and CDR2 SNEGSKA (reference sequence). CDR3 sequence reads: CSARDPNRGPYEQYF. The CDR3 DNA follows: TGCAGTGCTAGAGACCCGAACAGGGGCCCCTACGAGCAGTACTTC.

This clonotype was observed a few times. The chain joins TRBV29-1 to TRBJ2-1; 11 positions match TRBD2. V shed 7 bases, J shed 2 bases, and the junction held 4 bases outside the gene matches. CDR3 length: 14 amino acids. Germline CDR1 is SQVTM and CDR2 is ANQGSEA. As DNA, the CDR3 is TGCAGCGGCCAGGGACTAGCGGCCTACAATGAGCAGTTCTTC. This codes for CSGQGLAAYNEQFF.

The gene calls are TRBV7-2 and TRBJ2-7, with D perhaps given as TRBD1 or TRBD2 (5 bases each). TRBJ2-5 matches the DNA end more closely, so the J call is doubtful. Germline-derived CDR1 and CDR2 are SGHTA and FQGNSA. The CDR3 is made up of 13 amino acids. Written as DNA, the CDR3 is TGTGCCAGCAGTATGAGGGGAAGAGAGACCCAGTACTTC. This encodes CASSMRGRETQYF.